One and the same sample provided the 30 T cell receptor beta chains below, sequenced in a study of shared clonotypes between healthy human individuals. TCRdb's table, derived via immunoSEQ multiplex PCR, lists solely in-frame clones and lacks some. The table shows approximately 1.5 million clones, with approximately 98.5% occurring only once. Source material: naive CD4+ T cells sorted from blood. Subset denoted: CD45RA+ positively selected. The receptors stem from a man aged 25 to 40 in good health.

The chain uses TRBV6-1 and TRBJ2-2, with TRBD2 identical over 7 bases. The length of the CDR3 is 14 residues. Germline CDR1 and CDR2: MNHNS and SASEGT. V was clipped by 6 bases and J by 1 base; unmatched bases: 2. CDR3 protein: CASRPSGNTGELFF. For the CDR3, the DNA is TGTGCCAGCAGGCCTAGCGGGAACACCGGGGAGCTGTTTTTT.

As for this clone: This specimen includes other DNA sequences encoding the same CDR3. The CDR3: CASSFGGETQYF. The CDR3 DNA reads as TGTGCCAGCAGCTTTGGTGGGGAGACCCAGTACTTC. The chain couples TRBV7-2 to TRBJ2-5; D call uncertain. The ends were cut back, 3 bases at V and 5 bases at J, with 7 bases in the middle. Germline V gene sequence: CDR1 SGHTA, CDR2 FQGNSA. The CDR3 totals 12 residues.

The chain is built from TRBV9 and TRBJ2-7, with D maybe TRBD1 (5 bases). Trimming cost V 0 bases and J 7 bases, with 17 bases left between them. CDR1 and CDR2 (germline): SGDLS, YYNGEE. CDR3 length equals 15 residues. The CDR3 spells CASSVALTDPREQYF. DNA of the CDR3: TGTGCCAGCAGCGTAGCCCTGACAGATCCTAGAGAGCAGTACTTC.

This chain links TRBV9 with TRBJ2-7; 8 nucleotides agree with TRBD2. Unmatched junction bases numbered 7, after V lost 3 bases and J lost 2 bases. This CDR3 contains 15 residues. From germline, CDR1 is SGDLS and CDR2 YYNGEE. CDR3 sequence: CASSAELADTYEQYF. CDR3 nucleotide sequence: TGTGCCAGCAGCGCCGAACTAGCGGATACCTACGAGCAGTACTTC.

This chain joins TRBV7-2 and TRBJ2-7, with a tentative D call TRBD2 (6 bases). Germline V CDR1 and CDR2: SGHTA, FQGNSA. Trimming stripped 10 bases from V and 3 bases from J, with 19 bases between. The CDR3 sequence is 14 residues long. CDR3 sequence: CATSRDFQYYEQYF. CDR3 bases: TGTGCCACCTCCCGGGACTTTCAATACTACGAGCAGTACTTC.

The gene calls are TRBV29-1 and TRBJ2-5, with TRBD2 as a possible D gene (6 bases). CDR3 length: 15 residues. Trimming stripped 1 base from V and 2 bases from J, with 14 bases between. Looked up from germline, CDR1 is SQVTM and CDR2 is ANQGSEA. The CDR3 nucleotides are TGCAGCGTTGAAGGGGTTCGGGAGTTACAAGAGACCCAGTACTTC. As protein: CSVEGVRELQETQYF.

J is TRBJ2-1 and V is TRBV2; TRBD2 matches 13 bases. CDR3 length equals 12 residues. V was pared by 10 bases and J by 9 bases, with 3 bases of the junction left unmatched. Germline CDR1 SNHLY, CDR2 FYNNEI. The CDR3 DNA reads as TGTGCCACTAGGACTAGCGGGAGTGAGCAGTTCTTC. Translated, it gives CATRTSGSEQFF.

The chain is built from TRBV13 and TRBJ1-1; TRBD1 matches 9 bases. The CDR3 has 15 residues. CDR1 PRHDT and CDR2 FYEKMQ come from the germline V gene (reference sequence). V trimming: 5 bases; J trimming: 5 bases; junction bases outside the gene matches: 9. This CDR3 is CASSQSDRGRTEAFF. The CDR3 DNA sequence: TGTGCCAGCAGCCAATCCGACAGGGGGAGAACTGAAGCTTTCTTT.

The chain combines TRBV5-1 with TRBJ1-4, with 7 positions matching TRBD1. The CDR3 covers 15 residues. J was trimmed by 6 bases and V by 0 bases; bases with no gene match: 5. Germline CDR1 reads SGHRS; CDR2 reads YFSETQ. The CDR3 here is CASSLARQGHEKLFF. In DNA, the CDR3 is TGCGCCAGCAGCTTGGCGAGACAGGGACATGAAAAACTGTTTTTT.

The chain couples TRBV18 to TRBJ2-1; the match to TRBD2 covers 8 bases. The CDR3 totals 15 residues. Trimming at V came to 2 bases and at J to 5 bases, leaving 5 bases not matched to a gene. The germline V gene encodes CDR1 KGHSH and CDR2 LQKENI. The CDR3: CASSPALAGHNEQFF. The CDR3 nucleotides read TGTGCCAGCTCACCAGCCTTAGCGGGACACAATGAGCAGTTCTTC.

The J gene is TRBJ1-1, the V gene TRBV14; no clear D. CDR1 and CDR2 (germline): SGHDN, FVKESK. The CDR3 totals 13 residues. Trimming removed 0 bases at V and 4 bases at J, with 6 bases between. The CDR3 loop reads CASSQDLSTEAFF. The CDR3 region has the DNA TGTGCCAGCAGCCAAGATCTGAGCACTGAAGCTTTCTTT.

The gene calls are TRBV28 and TRBJ2-3; D assignment may be TRBD1 or TRBD2 (5 bases each). Trimming removed 6 bases from V and 2 bases from J, with 6 bases in between. The CDR3 loop spans 12 amino acids. Germline values: CDR1 MDHEN, CDR2 SYDVKM. The CDR3 bases are TGTGCCAGCAGGGGGGACACAGATACGCAGTATTTT. This gives the protein CASRGDTDTQYF.

The CDR3 protein is CASSQTLAGWAGELFF. The CDR3 nucleotides are TGCGCCAGCAGCCAAACTTTAGCCGGGTGGGCCGGGGAGCTGTTTTTT. The chain joins TRBV4-1 to TRBJ2-2; D not resolved. Germline lookup yields CDR1 MGHRA and CDR2 YSYEKL. The CDR3 runs 16 residues. V lost 2 bases to trimming and J lost 6 bases, with 16 bases between them.

The chain joins TRBV27 to TRBJ2-7, with 10 bases matching TRBD2. The CDR3 is made up of 14 amino acids. Germline V gives CDR1 MNHEY, CDR2 SMNVEV (reference sequence). Germline trimming cut 5 bases from V and 6 bases from J; bases unmatched to any gene: 7. CDR3 residues: CASSLLAGVGEQYF. The CDR3 coding sequence is TGTGCCAGCAGTCTTCTAGCGGGAGTTGGCGAGCAGTACTTC.

Here the CDR3 reads CSVVRGPGANVLTF. The CDR3 DNA follows: TGCAGCGTCGTACGGGGCCCTGGGGCCAACGTCCTGACTTTC. This chain connects TRBV29-1 to TRBJ2-6; perhaps D is TRBD1 or TRBD2 (5 bases each). The CDR3 sequence is 14 residues long. Germline-derived CDR1 and CDR2 are SQVTM and ANQGSEA. The V gene lost 6 bases and the J gene lost 2 bases, with 11 bases spanning the gap.

This clone was observed once. This chain connects TRBV4-1 to TRBJ1-1, with D perhaps TRBD1 (6 bases). This CDR3 is built from 16 residues. Germline V lookup: CDR1 MGHRA, CDR2 YSYEKL. The V end was cut by 4 bases, the J end by 4 bases, with 19 bases between. The CDR3 is CASSLTQTGTGTEAFF. The CDR3 coding sequence is TGCGCCAGCAGCCTAACGCAAACAGGGACGGGCACTGAAGCTTTCTTT.

This clone was observed a single time. V is TRBV4-2 and J is TRBJ2-2; 12 bases agree with TRBD2. CDR3 size: 18 residues. Unmatched junction bases numbered 12, after V lost 4 bases and J lost 6 bases. The germline CDR1 and CDR2 sequences are LGHNA and YNFKEQ. In DNA, the CDR3 is TGTGCCAGCAGCCCCGGATCCGGTGGACTAGCGGGGCCCGGGGAGCTGTTTTTT. Translation: CASSPGSGGLAGPGELFF.

The V and J genes are TRBV7-9 and TRBJ2-3; a weak D match, TRBD1 (5 bases). This CDR3 has 15 residues. Trimming left V 7 bases short and J 0 bases short, with 14 bases between. Germline assignment: CDR1 SEHNR and CDR2 FQNEAQ (reference sequence). The CDR3 nucleotides are TGTGCCAGCATCCCACAGGCTTCTAGCACAGATACGCAGTATTTT. It translates to CASIPQASSTDTQYF.

The chain joins TRBV5-1 to TRBJ2-1; TRBD2 matches 10 bases. J gave up 4 bases and V 1 base, and 8 bases lay outside the gene matches. The germline gives CDR1 SGHRS, CDR2 YFSETQ. This CDR3 is built from 17 residues. The CDR3 protein is CASSLKLAGGIYNEQFF. CDR3 nucleotide sequence: TGCGCCAGCAGCTTGAAATTAGCGGGAGGCATATACAATGAGCAGTTCTTC.

This clone was counted a single time. The J gene is TRBJ2-5, the V gene TRBV7-3, with no clear D. The CDR3 consists of 13 residues. V gave up 2 bases and J gave up 5 bases, with 9 bases separating them. Per germline, CDR1 SGHTA and CDR2 FQGTGA. The CDR3 region has the DNA TGTGCCAGCAGCTTAGTAAACGGGGAGACCCAGTACTTC. It yields the protein CASSLVNGETQYF.

The chain couples TRBV7-9 to TRBJ2-7; possible D gene TRBD1, 5 bases. Germline V gene data show CDR1 as SEHNR and CDR2 as FQNEAQ (reference sequence). The CDR3 is 15 residues long. The V gene lost 6 bases and the J gene lost 2 bases, with 17 bases spanning the gap. CDR3 bases: TGTGCCAGCAGACCCCCTGGGGCTCGAACCTACGAGCAGTACTTC. As protein: CASRPPGARTYEQYF.

The chain carries TRBV19 and TRBJ1-5, with 9 bases fitting TRBD1. The CDR3 is 14 residues long. Germline CDR1 reads LNHDA; CDR2 reads SQIVND (reference sequence). Trimming cost V 7 bases and J 1 base; bases outside gene matches: 2. In nucleotides, the CDR3 is TGTGCCAGTATGGGACAGGGCAGCAATCAGCCCCAGCATTTT. This gives the protein CASMGQGSNQPQHF.

This chain uses TRBV2 with TRBJ2-5; D is unresolved. The CDR3 extends over 12 amino acids. The ends were cut back, 6 bases at V and 6 bases at J, with 11 bases in the middle. Per germline, CDR1 SNHLY and CDR2 FYNNEI. The CDR3 protein is CASSNLRKTQYF. The CDR3 DNA is TGTGCCAGCAGCAACCTCAGAAAGACCCAGTACTTC.

The chain carries TRBV5-1 and TRBJ1-1; 10 bases align to TRBD1. Germline V gene sequence: CDR1 SGHRS, CDR2 YFSETQ. After removal of 3 bases from V and 4 bases from J, the junction contained 0 bases not matched to a gene. The CDR3 is 13 residues long. DNA for the CDR3: TGCGCCAGCAGCTGGACAGGGGGCACTGAAGCTTTCTTT. The encoded protein is CASSWTGGTEAFF.

The chain carries TRBV7-9 and TRBJ1-3; a weak D match, TRBD1 (5 bases). Trimming left V 6 bases short and J 0 bases short, with 24 bases between. The CDR3 is 19 amino acids. Germline loops: CDR1 SEHNR, CDR2 FQNEAQ (reference sequence). The chain's CDR3 is CASSYLRDRTNPSGNTIYF. DNA of the CDR3: TGTGCCAGCAGTTACCTCCGGGACCGAACTAACCCCTCTGGAAACACCATATATTTT.

This chain links TRBV28 with TRBJ2-7, with a weak D call TRBD1 (5 bases). The CDR3 totals 14 residues. Germline values: CDR1 MDHEN, CDR2 SYDVKM. V lost 4 bases, J lost 2 bases, and 12 bases lay in between. In DNA form, the CDR3 reads TGTGCCAGCAGTTCAGGGCCCCAGCCCTACGAGCAGTACTTC. Translating gives CASSSGPQPYEQYF.

This chain links TRBV30 with TRBJ2-5; 11 bases fit TRBD2. The CDR3 runs 13 residues. Trimming cost V 4 bases and J 5 bases; bases outside gene matches: 3. Looked up from germline, CDR1 is GTSNPN and CDR2 is SVGIG (reference sequence). CDR3 amino acids: CAWKLAGVETQYF. CDR3 sequence (DNA): TGTGCCTGGAAACTAGCGGGAGTGGAGACCCAGTACTTC.

A remark on this clone: Other DNA sequences of this sample code for an identical CDR3. The V gene is TRBV2, the J gene TRBJ2-7; no definite D call. V shed 3 bases and J shed 0 bases, with 3 bases lying between them. The CDR3 spans 12 residues. The germline V gene encodes CDR1 SNHLY and CDR2 FYNNEI. CDR3 protein: CASSEGSYEQYF. CDR3 bases: TGTGCCAGCAGTGAGGGCTCCTACGAGCAGTACTTC.

V and J are TRBV18 and TRBJ1-2; the D gene is possibly TRBD1 (5 bases). V was shortened by 4 bases and J by 8 bases, with 14 bases between the two germline ends. Germline V gene lookup returns CDR1 KGHSH and CDR2 LQKENI. The CDR3 loop spans 13 amino acids. CDR3 in DNA: TGTGCCAGCTCACGGACTGGGGCTGAGGGCTACACCTTC. It yields the protein CASSRTGAEGYTF.

This clone was seen once. The same CDR3 arises from other DNA sequences in this sample as well. The CDR3: CASSFLGLAGDSYEQYF. The DNA for the CDR3 is TGTGCCAGCAGTTTTCTGGGACTAGCGGGGGACTCCTACGAGCAGTACTTC. J is TRBJ2-7 and V is TRBV27, with 14 bases lining up with TRBD2. CDR1 and CDR2 from the germline V gene are MNHEY and SMNVEV (reference sequence). Trimming cost V 3 bases and J 0 bases; bases outside gene matches: 4. The CDR3 length is 17 residues.